Each of the 31 T cell receptor beta chains below was sequenced from the same sample in a study of vaccination and CD4 T cells after COVID-19 (dated by TCRdb to between 2021 and 2024). Reading the label with the study, this specimen's treatment or condition is: approximately 11-day PBMC culture with coronavirus spike peptide pools or control peptides (ViraFEST assay). These receptors have no identified antigens. Receptor libraries were prepared by PCR. Instrument on record: Illumina iSeq 100. TCR sequencing of DNA from cultured CD4+ T cells used the Oncomine TCR Beta short-read assay at the Johns Hopkins FTIC core. TCRdb ran its own pipeline on the public reads, namely fastp trimming at Q25 and MiXCR clone calling, and kept in-frame beta chains. Records with the same CDR3 protein are collapsed into one entry carrying the most frequent genes and DNA. Across this sample there are 20,000 to 25,000 distinct CDR3 sequences, with 35% to 50% seen only once. The top ten clones comprise around 13% of the sample.

Sequences were obtained from CD4+ T cells from blood, cultured in vitro. These receptors were collected from a human donor who had recovered from COVID-19.

The V and J genes are TRBV5-1 and TRBJ1-2; D perhaps matches TRBD1 (5 bases). Germline CDR1 is SGHRS and CDR2 is YFSETQ. The CDR3 is 13 residues long. V lost 0 bases, J lost 7 bases, and 10 bases lay in between. This chain's CDR3 is CASSLGGAGGYTF. Written as DNA, the CDR3 is TGCGCCAGCAGCTTGGGCGGGGCTGGTGGCTACACCTTC.

By frequency in the sample, this clonotype is medium-sized. The chain is built from TRBV7-2 and TRBJ2-7; maybe TRBD1 (5 bases). V lost 2 bases, J lost 2 bases, and 7 bases lay in between. The CDR3 runs 13 residues. Germline V gene lookup returns CDR1 SGHTA and CDR2 FQGNSA. DNA of the CDR3: TGTGCCAGCAGCTTAAAGGGGCCCTACGAGCAGTACTTC. The encoded protein is CASSLKGPYEQYF. Complete variable domain (other parts from reference TRBV7-2 and TRBJ2-7): GAGVSQSPSNKVTEKGKDVELRCDPISGHTALYWYRQSLGQGLEFLIYFQGNSAPDKSGLPSDRFSAERTGGSVSTLTIQRTQQEDSAVYLCASSLKGPYEQYFGPGTRLTVT.

This rearrangement joins TRBV7-2 to TRBJ2-5, with a weak D call TRBD2 (7 bases). The germline V and J ends were trimmed by 4 bases and 1 base, with 13 bases remaining between them. Per the germline V gene, CDR1 is SGHTA and CDR2 is FQGNSA. The CDR3 runs 15 residues. This CDR3 reads CASSSRGLGQETQYF. The CDR3 DNA reads as TGTGCCAGCAGCTCGCGGGGGCTTGGCCAAGAGACCCAGTACTTC.

This clonotype was counted between two and nine times. The chain joins TRBV27 to TRBJ2-1; 7 nucleotides align to TRBD1. Germline CDR1 is MNHEY and CDR2 is SMNVEV (reference sequence). The CDR3 is 15 residues long. The junction had 6 bases not matched to a gene; V was cut back by 3 bases and J by 4 bases. The CDR3 is CASSLAGTEYNEQFF. DNA of the CDR3: TGTGCCAGCAGTTTGGCCGGGACAGAATACAATGAGCAGTTCTTC.

The table lists this clonotype with a few counts. The V and J genes are TRBV6-5 and TRBJ1-2; D may be TRBD1 (5 bases). Between the trimmed V and J ends, which lost 4 bases and 5 bases, there was a span of 23 bases. The germline CDR1 and CDR2 sequences are MNHEY and SVGAGI. The CDR3 has 17 amino acids. In nucleotides, the CDR3 is TGTGCCAGCAGTTCCGCTTCCCTCGGGGGGTCGGGATATGGCTACACCTTC. Amino acid sequence: CASSSASLGGSGYGYTF.

The V call is TRBV7-3, the J call TRBJ1-2, with 8 bases matching TRBD1. The length of the CDR3 is 17 residues. The trim removed 5 bases at V and 8 bases at J, leaving 19 bases unmatched. The germline V gene has CDR1 SGHTA and CDR2 FQGTGA. CDR3 amino acids: CASSPTIGTGSWDGYTF. The CDR3, as DNA: TGTGCCAGCAGCCCCACGATTGGGACAGGTTCGTGGGACGGCTACACCTTC. The complete variable domain, with remaining parts taken from reference TRBV7-3 and TRBJ1-2, reads GAGVSQTPSNKVTEKGKYVELRCDPISGHTALYWYRQSLGQGPEFLIYFQGTGAADDSGLPNDRFFAVRPEGSVSTLKIQRTERGDSAVYLCASSPTIGTGSWDGYTFGSGTRLTVV.

The gene calls are TRBV7-2 and TRBJ2-7; no clear D. With 6 bases removed from V and 0 bases from J, the gap between germline ends came to 15 bases. CDR3 length: 15 amino acids. CDR1 and CDR2 from the germline V gene are SGHTA and FQGNSA. The CDR3 region is CASRLTGQTSYEQYF. CDR3 nucleotides: TGTGCCAGCAGACTTACGGGCCAGACCTCCTACGAGCAGTACTTC.

This chain uses TRBV7-9 with TRBJ2-5; D is possibly TRBD2 (6 bases). This CDR3 region has 15 residues. Germline CDR1 and CDR2: SEHNR and FQNEAQ (reference sequence). Trimming stripped 7 bases from V and 5 bases from J, with 20 bases between. CDR3 loop: CASTRLGGGEETQYF. CDR3 sequence (DNA): TGTGCCAGCACTCGTTTGGGGGGAGGCGAGGAGACCCAGTACTTC.

The V gene is TRBV6-2 or TRBV6-3, the J gene TRBJ2-7; the D gene is possibly TRBD1 (6 bases). Trimming pared 4 bases from V and 2 bases from J, leaving 15 bases between. From germline, CDR1 is MNHEY and CDR2 SVGEGT. This CDR3 has 15 residues. The CDR3 DNA follows: TGTGCCAGCAGTTCAGACAGGCCAGGGGCCTACGAGCAGTACTTC. Protein: CASSSDRPGAYEQYF.

The J gene is TRBJ1-5, the V gene TRBV18; 8 positions agree with TRBD1. Germline assignment: CDR1 KGHSH and CDR2 LQKENI. The junction had 8 bases not matched to a gene; V was cut back by 2 bases and J by 2 bases. This CDR3 spans 17 amino acids. This CDR3 reads CASSPNVMGQGNQPQHF. The CDR3 bases are TGTGCCAGCTCACCAAACGTAATGGGACAGGGCAATCAGCCCCAGCATTTT.

This clonotype occurred a few times. This sequence joins TRBV19 and TRBJ2-7, with D uncertain. V lost 0 bases to trimming and J lost 6 bases, with 0 bases between them. The germline V gene encodes CDR1 LNHDA and CDR2 SQIVND (reference sequence). The CDR3 contains 10 residues. In DNA, the CDR3 is TGTGCCAGTAGTATAGACGAGCAGTACTTC. Translation gives CASSIDEQYF.

The V and J genes are TRBV4-3 and TRBJ2-7, with D maybe TRBD1 (7 bases). Germline lookup yields CDR1 LGHNA and CDR2 YSLEER. V lost 0 bases, J lost 7 bases, and 13 bases lay in between. This CDR3 comprises 14 residues. The CDR3 sequence: CASSQEEGALEQYF. In nucleotides, the CDR3 is TGCGCCAGCAGCCAAGAGGAGGGGGCGCTTGAGCAGTACTTC.

The chain carries TRBV10-2 and TRBJ2-2; 8 nucleotides match TRBD1. The CDR3 spans 16 residues. Per the germline V gene, CDR1 is WSHSY and CDR2 is SAAADI. V lost 4 bases to trimming and J lost 7 bases; unmatched junction nucleotides: 11. CDR3 region: CASSARGRWVGGELFF. Here the CDR3 DNA reads TGCGCCAGCAGTGCCAGGGGGCGCTGGGTGGGCGGGGAGCTGTTTTTT.

The V and J genes are TRBV11-3 and TRBJ1-3; D ambiguous. V was pared by 0 bases and J by 0 bases, with 9 bases between. Germline V gives CDR1 SGHNT, CDR2 YENEEA. The CDR3 has 16 amino acids. The CDR3 spells CASSLDGLLSGNTIYF. The CDR3 region has the DNA TGTGCCAGCAGCTTAGACGGGTTACTCTCTGGAAACACCATATATTTT.

The rearrangement joins TRBV11-2 to TRBJ2-5; no clear D gene. CDR1 is SGHAT and CDR2 is FQNNGV in the germline V gene. The CDR3 has 16 amino acids. V was shortened by 1 base and J by 1 base, with 13 bases between the two germline ends. The CDR3 coding sequence is TGTGCCAGCAGCTTAGGTTCGGCGGCAGGCCAAGAGACCCAGTACTTC. Translating gives CASSLGSAAGQETQYF.

This clonotype was detected a few times. The chain links TRBV24-1 to TRBJ2-5; the D is unclear. Germline V gives CDR1 KGHDR, CDR2 SFDVKD. The CDR3 runs to 14 residues. Trimming left V 0 bases short and J 2 bases short, with 6 bases between. CDR3 sequence reads: CATSDLDPQETQYF. CDR3 sequence (DNA): TGTGCCACCAGTGATTTGGACCCACAAGAGACCCAGTACTTC.

The chain is built from TRBV12-3 or TRBV12-4 and TRBJ2-2; TRBD2 matches at 7 bases. The CDR3 has 14 residues. V was pared by 6 bases and J by 7 bases, with 8 bases of the junction left unmatched. In nucleotides, the CDR3 is TGTGCCAGCAGCTGGGGACGCGGGGGCGGGGAGCTGTTTTTT. Translating it yields CASSWGRGGGELFF.

The CDR3 loop reads CASSSGPLPNTQYF. CDR3 DNA sequence: TGTGCCAGCAGTTCCGGCCCGCTCCCAAATACGCAGTATTTT. The J gene is TRBJ2-3, the V gene TRBV28; D remains ambiguous. The CDR3 has 14 residues. Germline lookup yields CDR1 MDHEN and CDR2 SYDVKM. V lost 4 bases to trimming and J lost 7 bases, with 15 bases between them.

This rearrangement joins TRBV19 to TRBJ1-6; a possible D gene is TRBD1 (6 bases). CDR1 LNHDA and CDR2 SQIVND come from the germline V gene (reference sequence). Between the trimmed V and J ends, which lost 1 base and 9 bases, there was a span of 13 bases. The CDR3 spans 15 residues. CDR3 sequence reads: CASSIAGALGSPLHF. CDR3 nucleotides: TGTGCCAGTAGTATAGCGGGGGCCTTAGGTTCACCCCTCCACTTT.

The chain combines TRBV19 with TRBJ2-3; 14 nucleotides line up with TRBD2. With 6 bases clipped from V and 5 bases from J, the junction kept 10 bases outside the gene matches. CDR1 and CDR2 from the germline V gene are LNHDA and SQIVND (reference sequence). The CDR3 covers 17 residues. The CDR3 DNA reads TGTGCCAGTAGCCTGGGACTAGCGGGAGTCGGTAGAGATACGCAGTATTTT. It yields the protein CASSLGLAGVGRDTQYF.

The CDR3 protein is CASSPPAGANNSPLHF. For the CDR3, the DNA is TGTGCCAGCTCACCACCGGCAGGGGCTAACAATTCACCCCTCCACTTT. The rearrangement links TRBV18 to TRBJ1-6, with a tentative D call TRBD1 (6 bases). This CDR3 contains 16 residues. Germline-derived CDR1 and CDR2 are KGHSH and LQKENI. Trimming took 0 bases from V and 7 from J, leaving 13 bases between them.

The chain combines TRBV4-3 with TRBJ2-3, with TRBD2 identical over 11 bases. This CDR3 is built from 17 residues. The germline V gene encodes CDR1 LGHNA and CDR2 YSLEER. V lost 1 base to trimming and J lost 3 bases; unmatched junction nucleotides: 6. CDR3: CASSQGLAGSLTDTQYF. CDR3 nucleotides: TGCGCCAGCAGCCAAGGACTAGCGGGATCATTGACAGATACGCAGTATTTT.

The gene calls are TRBV12-3 or TRBV12-4 and TRBJ1-2; 7 nucleotides agree with TRBD1. This CDR3 has 14 amino acids. The J segment lost 4 bases and the V segment lost 3 bases, leaving 5 bases of the junction unmatched. DNA of the CDR3: TGTGCCAGCAGTTTGCCAGGGGGACTCTATGGCTACACCTTC. Its translation: CASSLPGGLYGYTF.

This chain joins TRBV5-5 and TRBJ2-7; TRBD1 agrees at 8 bases. Germline CDR1 SGHKS, CDR2 YYEKEE (reference sequence). This CDR3 region has 12 residues. Trimming at V came to 4 bases and at J to 6 bases, leaving 3 bases not matched to a gene. CDR3 DNA: TGTGCCAGCAGCCTAGACAGGGGCGAGCAGTACTTC. Protein product: CASSLDRGEQYF.

The chain has TRBV19 and TRBJ2-2; unclear D gene. V lost 1 base and J 3 bases, leaving 9 bases between the germline ends. CDR1 LNHDA and CDR2 SQIVND come from the germline V gene (reference sequence). This CDR3 has 15 amino acids. Here the CDR3 reads CASSIGLIYTGELFF. As DNA, the CDR3 is TGTGCCAGTAGTATAGGACTGATTTACACCGGGGAGCTGTTTTTT.

This clonotype has a handful of counts. The V call is TRBV5-1, the J call TRBJ2-7; 8 bases map to TRBD1. This CDR3 has 16 residues. Germline V gene lookup returns CDR1 SGHRS and CDR2 YFSETQ. With 5 bases clipped from V and 1 base from J, the junction kept 11 bases outside the gene matches. The DNA of the CDR3 is TGCGCCAGCAGAAGGGGGTTCGGACAGGGATCCTACGAGCAGTACTTC. This encodes CASRRGFGQGSYEQYF. The whole variable domain, remainder taken from reference TRBV5-1 and TRBJ2-7, is KAGVTQTPRYLIKTRGQQVTLSCSPISGHRSVSWYQQTPGQGLQFLFEYFSETQRNKGNFPGRFSGRQFSNSRSEMNVSTLELGDSALYLCASRRGFGQGSYEQYFGPGTRLTVT.

The V call is TRBV10-1, the J call TRBJ2-3, with TRBD2 matching 7 bases. V dropped 6 bases and J dropped 4; count of bases not matched to a gene: 16. Germline assignment: CDR1 WNHNN and CDR2 SYGVQD (reference sequence). The CDR3 runs to 17 residues. In DNA, the CDR3 is TGCGCCAGCAGCGCGGTGGCTAGCGGAGGCCTTCCAGATACGCAGTATTTT. Protein sequence: CASSAVASGGLPDTQYF.

This clonotype showed up just a few times. V gene TRBV4-3 combines with J gene TRBJ2-7, with 9 positions matching TRBD1. The ends lost 3 bases at V and 3 bases at J; junction bases unmatched: 6. Per germline, CDR1 LGHNA and CDR2 YSLEER. This CDR3 spans 15 amino acids. The CDR3 DNA reads as TGCGCCAGCAGCCAGCACCGGGACAGGGTCTACGAGCAGTACTTC. Translated, it gives CASSQHRDRVYEQYF.

This rearrangement joins TRBV19 to TRBJ2-7; TRBD1 agrees at 9 bases. The length of the CDR3 is 13 residues. V shed 5 bases and J 2 bases; nucleotides not matched to a gene: 1. Germline assignment: CDR1 LNHDA and CDR2 SQIVND (reference sequence). The CDR3 sequence is CASSRTGAYEQYF. CDR3 nucleotide sequence: TGTGCCAGTAGTCGGACAGGGGCCTACGAGCAGTACTTC.

The chain uses TRBV19 and TRBJ2-1; a possible D gene is TRBD2 (6 bases). Germline V gene lookup returns CDR1 LNHDA and CDR2 SQIVND (reference sequence). The V end was cut by 9 bases, the J end by 1 base, with 10 bases between. The CDR3 runs to 13 residues. The CDR3 is CASSRGSYNEQFF. DNA for the CDR3: TGTGCCAGCAGCCGGGGGTCCTACAATGAGCAGTTCTTC.

The chain is built from TRBV20-1 and TRBJ2-3, with D possibly matching TRBD2 (5 bases). V was clipped by 6 bases and J by 9 bases, with 22 bases between them. Per germline, CDR1 DFQATT and CDR2 SNEGSKA (reference sequence). This CDR3 comprises 14 residues. The CDR3 bases are TGCAGTGCGTCAGCGGACTTGGCGAGAAGGACGCAGTATTTT. Residues: CSASADLARRTQYF.